The following is a T cell receptor (beta chain) sequence with its context. As yet, its antigen is unknown. Since the CDR3 does not end with the conserved phenylalanine or tryptophan, this likely comes from a read error. The DNA is left out, because the CDR3 cannot be placed on it with certainty; the CDR3 is given as TCRdb lists it. The data are from a study of cytomegalovirus exposure and HLA in healthy donors. Broader study findings: According to a subsequent analysis, TCR clusters identified in the first cohort showed a tendency to co-occur across the roughly 110 validation repertoires. Some TCR beta chains (roughly 160 of them) were listed as cytomegalovirus-associated. For cytomegalovirus status, the classifier reportedly gave diagnoses with high specificity and sensitivity.

Profiling relied on immunoSEQ multiplex PCR, and the TCRdb table lists in-frame clones only, not all of them. The sample has fewer than 150,000 clones, around nine tenths seen once. The donors formed part of the 120-subject validation cohort, distinct from the approximately 670-subject first cohort. The CDR3 is 14 residues long, counting both termini. CDR1 MNHNY and CDR2 SVGAGI come from the germline V gene (reference sequence). Source material: PBMCs. The receptor comes from a young man in good health and CMV-seropositive. The chain couples TRBV6-6 to TRBJ1-2; TRBD1 was called by the table and not checked on the DNA. CDR3 amino acids: CASSYSQTGTAHYV.